This is a list of T cell receptor beta chains from one sample in a study of shared clonotypes between healthy human individuals. The table came from immunoSEQ multiplex PCR; TCRdb's copy has only in-frame clones and leaves some out. This sample has some 510,000 clones, with 79% found just once. The sequencing input was PBMCs. The receptors stem from a woman aged 40 to 50 in good health. Some clones in this sample may be carry-over from other donors' samples. Each CDR3 is given with its conserved first and last residue. The order of the fields is V gene, CDR3 length, clone size, D gene, J gene, CDR3 DNA, CDR3 protein. The D gene is left open where the match is weak. Rows may omit the clone size; those that give it use once, few, many or a size class.

V: TRBV18; length: 13; size: few; D: .; J: TRBJ2-2; DNA: TGTGCCAGCTCACCAGTGGGGCCCGGGGAGCTGTTTTTT; CDR3: CASSPVGPGELFF
V: TRBV7-9; length: 16; size: few; D: .; J: TRBJ2-2; DNA: TGTGCCAGCAGTACTGTAAGTGGCATGAACACCGGGGAGCTGTTTTTT; CDR3: CASSTVSGMNTGELFF
V: TRBV7-8; length: 16; size: .; D: TRBD2; J: TRBJ2-7; DNA: TGTGCCAGCAGTCTAGCGGGGAGACACAGAATCTACGAGCAGTACTTC; CDR3: CASSLAGRHRIYEQYF
V: TRBV7-2; length: 18; size: .; D: .; J: TRBJ2-3; DNA: TGTGCCAGCAGCCCAGGGAACTGGGGGAGCCCTAGCACAGATACGCAGTATTTT; CDR3: CASSPGNWGSPSTDTQYF
V: TRBV11-2; length: 12; size: .; D: .; J: TRBJ1-1; DNA: TGTGCCAGCAGCTTAGTTTTAGGGGAAGCTTTCTTT; CDR3: CASSLVLGEAFF
V: TRBV7-2; length: 15; size: .; D: TRBD2; J: TRBJ2-5; DNA: TGTGCCAGCAGCCCCCCGGCGGGGGGGGGAGAGACCCAGTACTTC; CDR3: CASSPPAGGGETQYF
V: TRBV6-5; length: 11; size: .; D: .; J: TRBJ2-1; DNA: TGTGCCAGCAGGCGGGCGGATGAGCAGTTCTTC; CDR3: CASRRADEQFF
V: TRBV28; length: 14; size: .; D: TRBD2; J: TRBJ2-7; DNA: TGTGCCAGCAGTTTAGCGGGAGGCTCCTACGAGCAGTACTTC; CDR3: CASSLAGGSYEQYF
V: TRBV6-1; length: 18; size: .; D: .; J: TRBJ2-7; DNA: TGTGCCAGCAATGAGGCCCGGCTCCGGGAGCAAACCCACTACGAGCAGTACTTC; CDR3: CASNEARLREQTHYEQYF
V: TRBV11-2; length: 15; size: .; D: TRBD1; J: TRBJ2-7; DNA: TGTGCCAGCAGCTCATCGGGACAGGGGGGGTACGAGCAGTACTTC; CDR3: CASSSSGQGGYEQYF
V: TRBV28; length: 14; size: .; D: TRBD1; J: TRBJ2-7; DNA: TGTGCCAGCAGTTTAGGACAGGGCCCCTACGAGCAGTACTTC; CDR3: CASSLGQGPYEQYF
V: TRBV11-1; length: 15; size: few; D: .; J: TRBJ1-1; DNA: TGTGCCAGCCTACCTGGTGGGCGGGGGAACACTGAAGCTTTCTTT; CDR3: CASLPGGRGNTEAFF
V: TRBV5-1; length: 15; size: .; D: TRBD1; J: TRBJ2-5; DNA: TGCGCCAGCAGCTTGGCCCCGGGACAGCAAGAGACCCAGTACTTC; CDR3: CASSLAPGQQETQYF
V: TRBV7-6; length: 14; size: .; D: .; J: TRBJ2-7; DNA: TGTGCCAGCAGCTTAGAACCTAGATCCTACGAGCAGTACTTC; CDR3: CASSLEPRSYEQYF
V: TRBV28; length: 14; size: few; D: .; J: TRBJ2-3; DNA: TGTGCCAGCAGGAGGCCTACTAGCACAGATACGCAGTATTTT; CDR3: CASRRPTSTDTQYF
V: TRBV5-3; length: 15; size: .; D: TRBD1; J: TRBJ1-5; DNA: TGTGCCAGAAGCCCCCGGGACAGGGGCAATCAGCCCCAGCATTTT; CDR3: CARSPRDRGNQPQHF
V: TRBV10-3; length: 17; size: .; D: TRBD1; J: TRBJ2-2; DNA: TGTGCCATCAAAACCTTCCCCAGGGGGCTGAGCACCGGGGAGCTGTTTTTT; CDR3: CAIKTFPRGLSTGELFF
V: TRBV28; length: 15; size: many; D: .; J: TRBJ2-5; DNA: TGTGCCAGCAGGCCGAGACTAGTCGGGGCGGAGACCCAGTACTTC; CDR3: CASRPRLVGAETQYF
V: TRBV7-9; length: 15; size: .; D: TRBD2; J: TRBJ2-1; DNA: TGTGCCAGCAGCCTTAGCGGGGACACAGGCAATGAGCAGTTCTTC; CDR3: CASSLSGDTGNEQFF
V: TRBV10-2; length: 13; size: .; D: .; J: TRBJ2-7; DNA: TGCGCCAGCAGTGCGTCAAGGGTTCAGGGGAATTCGTTC; CDR3: CASSASRVQGNSF
V: TRBV29-1; length: 11; size: .; D: .; J: TRBJ1-5; DNA: TGCTCCGGGGATAGCAATCAGCCCCAGCATTTT; CDR3: CSGDSNQPQHF
V: TRBV7-2; length: 14; size: .; D: TRBD1; J: TRBJ1-4; DNA: TGTGCCAGCAGCCCGACAGGGTCTCATGAAAAACTGTTTTTT; CDR3: CASSPTGSHEKLFF
V: TRBV5-1; length: 15; size: once; D: .; J: TRBJ2-3; DNA: TGCGCCAGCAGCTTGGAAAGGGGTCGCACAGATACGCAGTATTTT; CDR3: CASSLERGRTDTQYF